The 21 T cell receptor beta chains reported below all come from one sample, sequenced in a study of blood T cell repertoires in COVID-19 (dated by TCRdb to 2018 to 2021). Libraries came from the immunoSEQ multiplex PCR assay. As stored in TCRdb, this immuneACCESS dataset retains in-frame rearrangements with V and J assigned. A fraction of the clones does not appear; measured against another copy, unresolved V genes explain less than half of the discrepancy, and the remainder lacks a known reason. In all, the sample holds 84,000 or so clones, and 75% to 85% of those were seen once. The ten top clones hold roughly a third of the sample. The sample was peripheral blood. Source of these receptors: a man aged 60 to 69 with COVID-19, enrolled during active disease.

This sequence joins TRBV4-2 and TRBJ1-1; 7 bases fit TRBD1. In germline, CDR1 is LGHNA, CDR2 YNFKEQ. The ends lost 2 bases at V and 1 base at J; junction bases unmatched: 10. This CDR3 is built from 17 residues. Here the CDR3 DNA reads TGTGCCAGCAGCCAATTCGCTACGCGACAGGGGAACACTGAAGCTTTCTTT. Protein product: CASSQFATRQGNTEAFF.

A few counts support this clone. This chain links TRBV10-1 with TRBJ1-5, with 9 bases aligning to TRBD1. The CDR3 has 13 residues. After removal of 6 bases from V and 4 bases from J, the junction contained 1 base not matched to a gene. Germline V lookup: CDR1 WNHNN, CDR2 SYGVQD (reference sequence). CDR3 nucleotide sequence: TGCGCCAGCAGGACAGGGGGAAATCAGCCCCAGCATTTT. Translated: CASRTGGNQPQHF.

V is TRBV19 and J is TRBJ2-1; 12 nucleotides match TRBD2. The J segment lost 10 bases and the V segment lost 3 bases, leaving 10 bases of the junction unmatched. Germline V CDR1 and CDR2: LNHDA, SQIVND (reference sequence). This CDR3 has 16 amino acids. Here the CDR3 reads CASSIIPSGGAGEQFF. The CDR3, as DNA: TGTGCCAGTAGTATCATCCCTAGCGGGGGGGCAGGAGAGCAGTTCTTC. The entire variable domain, with the rest obtained from reference TRBV19 and TRBJ2-1, is as follows: DGGITQSPKYLFRKEGQNVTLSCEQNLNHDAMYWYRQDPGQGLRLIYYSQIVNDFQKGDIAEGYSVSREKKESFPLTVTSAQKNPTAFYLCASSIIPSGGAGEQFFGPGTRLTVL.

As concerns this clone: The identical CDR3 is also encoded by other nucleotide sequences in the sample. This chain links TRBV6-5 with TRBJ2-7; 11 bases fit TRBD1. Looked up from germline, CDR1 is MNHEY and CDR2 is SVGAGI. V was pared by 4 bases and J by 3 bases, with 2 bases of the junction left unmatched. This CDR3 contains 14 residues. The CDR3 sequence: CASSLGQGVYEQYF. The CDR3 DNA follows: TGTGCCAGCAGTTTGGGACAGGGGGTCTACGAGCAGTACTTC.

The chain has TRBV7-2 and TRBJ2-4, with a tentative D call TRBD1 (6 bases). The V and J ends lost 10 bases and 3 bases respectively, with 16 bases between them. Germline values: CDR1 SGHTA, CDR2 FQGNSA. The CDR3 extends over 14 amino acids. The CDR3: CAIEPGDGKNIQYF. CDR3 nucleotide sequence: TGTGCCATCGAACCAGGGGATGGCAAAAACATTCAGTACTTC.

This chain connects TRBV9 to TRBJ2-1; 10 positions agree with TRBD2. V lost 0 bases, J lost 4 bases, and 10 bases stayed unmatched. The CDR3 sequence is 18 residues long. The germline V gene encodes CDR1 SGDLS and CDR2 YYNGEE. In DNA form, the CDR3 reads TGTGCCAGCAGCGTAGCCAGCGGGAGGGCTTCCATATACAATGAGCAGTTCTTC. Translating gives CASSVASGRASIYNEQFF.

J is TRBJ1-1 and V is TRBV5-1; TRBD1 agrees at 7 bases. From germline, CDR1 is SGHRS and CDR2 YFSETQ. This CDR3 is 14 amino acids long. Trimming removed 4 bases from V and 4 bases from J; junction bases left unmatched: 7. DNA for the CDR3: TGCGCCAGCAGCGCCGGGACAGCCCTCACTGAAGCTTTCTTT. Encoded protein: CASSAGTALTEAFF.

This clone was seen a handful of times. This chain connects TRBV5-1 to TRBJ2-2, with 10 bases identical to TRBD1. V lost 4 bases to trimming and J lost 7 bases; unmatched junction nucleotides: 4. CDR1 is SGHRS and CDR2 is YFSETQ in the germline V gene. This CDR3 spans 14 amino acids. This CDR3 is CASSRGQGDGELFF. The CDR3, as DNA: TGCGCCAGCAGCCGAGGACAGGGGGACGGGGAGCTGTTTTTT.

The V call is TRBV13, the J call TRBJ2-7, with 10 bases fitting TRBD1. Germline-derived CDR1 and CDR2 are PRHDT and FYEKMQ (reference sequence). The CDR3 spans 16 residues. V dropped 5 bases and J dropped 6; count of bases not matched to a gene: 13. The CDR3 is CASSPTGGQGFREQYF. CDR3 coding DNA: TGTGCCAGCAGCCCGACGGGGGGACAGGGGTTTCGCGAGCAGTACTTC.

The chain links TRBV5-1 to TRBJ2-7, with 7 bases lining up with TRBD1. The CDR3 runs to 15 residues. The junction had 7 bases not matched to a gene; V was cut back by 0 bases and J by 4 bases. Germline lookup yields CDR1 SGHRS and CDR2 YFSETQ. The CDR3 sequence is CASSLVQGNPYEQYF. Written as DNA, the CDR3 is TGCGCCAGCAGCTTGGTACAGGGGAACCCGTACGAGCAGTACTTC. Full variable domain (missing parts from reference TRBV5-1 and TRBJ2-7): KAGVTQTPRYLIKTRGQQVTLSCSPISGHRSVSWYQQTPGQGLQFLFEYFSETQRNKGNFPGRFSGRQFSNSRSEMNVSTLELGDSALYLCASSLVQGNPYEQYFGPGTRLTVT.

A few counts support this clone. The rearrangement links TRBV5-4 to TRBJ1-6; 10 positions agree with TRBD1. The J segment lost 7 bases and the V segment lost 4 bases, leaving 5 bases of the junction unmatched. The germline V gene encodes CDR1 SGHNT and CDR2 YYREEE (reference sequence). This CDR3 has 15 residues. The CDR3 nucleotides read TGTGCCAGCAGCCGATCGGGACAGGGGAATTCACCCCTCCACTTT. Translation gives CASSRSGQGNSPLHF.

J is TRBJ2-2 and V is TRBV10-3; 7 positions match TRBD2. The germline gives CDR1 ENHRY, CDR2 SYGVKD. The CDR3 extends over 18 amino acids. Trimming removed 5 bases from V and 4 bases from J; junction bases left unmatched: 16. The CDR3 spells CAISSEGPGLSSTGELFF. The CDR3 bases are TGTGCCATCAGTAGCGAGGGACCGGGACTATCCTCCACCGGGGAGCTGTTTTTT.

This rearrangement joins TRBV29-1 to TRBJ1-2; TRBD1 matches 9 bases. The CDR3 has 14 amino acids. The ends lost 4 bases at V and 8 bases at J; junction bases unmatched: 11. Germline loops: CDR1 SQVTM, CDR2 ANQGSEA. This CDR3 is CSVGGGGQGEGYTF. In nucleotides, the CDR3 is TGCAGCGTTGGGGGCGGGGGACAGGGCGAGGGCTACACCTTC.

The rearrangement links TRBV24-1 to TRBJ2-5; 13 positions match TRBD2. V was pared by 3 bases and J by 3 bases, with 6 bases of the junction left unmatched. Germline-derived CDR1 and CDR2 are KGHDR and SFDVKD. This CDR3 region has 17 residues. The CDR3 region has the DNA TGTGCCACCAGTGATGCAGCCGGGACTAGCGGGAAAGAGACCCAGTACTTC. Translation gives CATSDAAGTSGKETQYF.

The DNA for the CDR3 is TGCAGCGTTGGGGGTGACTACCAAGATACGCAGTATTTT. This sequence encodes CSVGGDYQDTQYF. The chain is built from TRBV29-1 and TRBJ2-3; perhaps TRBD2 as D (5 bases). The V end was cut by 4 bases, the J end by 5 bases, with 13 bases between. CDR1 SQVTM and CDR2 ANQGSEA come from the germline V gene. The CDR3 spans 13 residues.

This clone showed up just a few times. J is TRBJ2-2 and V is TRBV29-1; tentatively, D is TRBD2 (5 bases). V lost 4 bases to trimming and J lost 3 bases, with 6 bases between them. The CDR3 is 12 residues long. Germline assignment: CDR1 SQVTM and CDR2 ANQGSEA. CDR3 nucleotides: TGCAGCGTTGCCGGGGACACCGGGGAGCTGTTTTTT. It codes for CSVAGDTGELFF.

The chain uses TRBV10-3 and TRBJ2-5, with 9 bases that match TRBD1. The V segment lost 3 bases and the J segment 5 bases; nucleotides outside the gene matches: 7. CDR1 ENHRY and CDR2 SYGVKD come from the germline V gene. This CDR3 contains 15 residues. CDR3 loop: CAISDGTGLLETQYF. In DNA form, the CDR3 reads TGTGCCATCAGTGACGGGACAGGGCTTCTGGAGACCCAGTACTTC.

The chain recombines TRBV3-1 (or the pseudogene TRBV3-2) with TRBJ1-2; D not resolved. CDR3 length: 14 amino acids. Trimming removed 2 bases from V and 8 bases from J, with 15 bases in between. CDR1 is LGHDT and CDR2 is YNNKEL in the germline V gene (reference sequence). Here the CDR3 reads CASSQSGGSRGYTF. As DNA, the CDR3 is TGTGCCAGCAGCCAAAGCGGCGGTTCTCGGGGCTACACCTTC.

This clone occurred once. The chain is built from TRBV5-1 and TRBJ1-2; D is perhaps TRBD1 (6 bases). Trimming took off 4 bases at V and 8 bases at J, with 15 bases between the two ends. Germline CDR1 and CDR2: SGHRS and YFSETQ. This CDR3 is built from 13 residues. This CDR3 is CASSPTGISGYTF. The CDR3 region has the DNA TGCGCCAGCAGCCCTACAGGGATTTCAGGCTACACCTTC.

This clone was detected a few times. This chain connects TRBV20-1 to TRBJ1-2; D is possibly TRBD1 (6 bases). V lost 5 bases to trimming and J lost 8 bases, with 12 bases between them. CDR1 is DFQATT and CDR2 is SNEGSKA in the germline V gene (reference sequence). CDR3 length: 11 amino acids. CDR3 bases: TGCAGTGCTCCCGGTAGGGGGGGCTACACCTTC. The encoded protein is CSAPGRGGYTF.

The chain is built from TRBV5-4 and TRBJ1-1, with D possibly TRBD1 on 6 matching bases. Per germline, CDR1 SGHNT and CDR2 YYREEE (reference sequence). V lost 5 bases to trimming and J lost 0 bases, with 11 bases between them. The CDR3 length is 14 residues. CDR3 nucleotides: TGTGCCAGCAGAACCGGGACATTGAACACTGAAGCTTTCTTT. Translating it yields CASRTGTLNTEAFF.